Following are 24 T cell receptor beta chains from one sample sequenced in a study of shared clonotypes between healthy human individuals. Repertoires were generated with immunoSEQ multiplex PCR, while TCRdb's copy carries only in-frame clones and drops some. The top ten hold approximately 1.6% of the sample, which has roughly 760,000 clones, approximately 74% seen once. Sequences were obtained from memory CD4+ T cells sorted from blood. As for subset: CD45RA-negative fraction. The receptors shown here come from a woman aged 25 to 45 in good health.

V is TRBV6-6 and J is TRBJ1-4; perhaps TRBD1 as D (6 bases). Germline assignment: CDR1 MNHNY and CDR2 SVGAGI (reference sequence). The CDR3 has 13 amino acids. V shed 7 bases and J shed 6 bases, with 12 bases lying between them. CDR3 in DNA: TGTGCCAGCAACGAGGGACATTATGAAAAACTGTTTTTT. Translated: CASNEGHYEKLFF.

This clone appeared once. This rearrangement joins TRBV2 to TRBJ2-3, with 8 bases fitting TRBD2. The germline gives CDR1 SNHLY, CDR2 FYNNEI. CDR3 size: 15 residues. Trimming cost V 8 bases and J 0 bases; bases outside gene matches: 7. The CDR3 region has the DNA TGTGCCAGCCGTTGGGGCGGGAGGAGCACAGATACGCAGTATTTT. Its translation is CASRWGGRSTDTQYF. The full variable domain, its missing parts supplied by reference TRBV2 and TRBJ2-3, is EPEVTQTPSHQVTQMGQEVILRCVPISNHLYFYWYRQILGQKVEFLVSFYNNEISEKSEIFDDQFSVERPDGSNFTLKIRSTKLEDSAMYFCASRWGGRSTDTQYFGPGTRLTVL.

V is TRBV5-1 and J is TRBJ2-2, with TRBD1 as a possible D gene (6 bases). Trimming took 6 bases from V and 3 from J, leaving 24 bases between them. Germline lookup yields CDR1 SGHRS and CDR2 YFSETQ. CDR3 size: 18 residues. CDR3 amino acids: CASTVGTSTSIYTGELFF. CDR3 in DNA: TGCGCCAGCACCGTAGGGACATCTACTTCAATCTACACCGGGGAGCTGTTTTTT.

The rearrangement uses TRBV28 and TRBJ1-1, with D uncertain. Germline-derived CDR1 and CDR2 are MDHEN and SYDVKM. V lost 5 bases and J 0 bases, leaving 13 bases between the germline ends. The CDR3 sequence is 15 residues long. CDR3 region: CASSPRLGMNTEAFF. The CDR3 DNA reads as TGTGCCAGCAGTCCCCGCTTGGGCATGAACACTGAAGCTTTCTTT.

CDR3 sequence reads: CASSLTISNQPQHF. CDR3 bases: TGTGCCAGCAGTTTGACGATTAGCAATCAGCCCCAGCATTTT. J is TRBJ1-5 and V is TRBV28, with D uncertain. Trimming took off 3 bases at V and 0 bases at J, with 6 bases between the two ends. The length of the CDR3 is 14 residues. CDR1 and CDR2 (germline): MDHEN, SYDVKM.

The chain employs TRBV5-4 and TRBJ2-1; TRBD1 agrees at 9 bases. J was trimmed by 8 bases and V by 2 bases; bases with no gene match: 8. The CDR3 sequence is 15 residues long. Germline V gives CDR1 SGHNT, CDR2 YYREEE (reference sequence). Here the CDR3 reads CASSLTGTGFYEQFF. CDR3 nucleotides: TGTGCCAGCAGCTTAACCGGGACAGGGTTCTATGAGCAGTTCTTC.

Concerning this clone itself: The identical CDR3 is also encoded by other nucleotide sequences in the sample. The CDR3 is CASSQVNEQFF. CDR3 DNA: TGTGCCAGCAGCCAAGTAAATGAGCAGTTCTTC. This sequence joins TRBV4-2 and TRBJ2-1; D not certain. This CDR3 spans 11 amino acids. V was trimmed by 1 base and J by 7 bases, leaving 2 bases between them. CDR1 is LGHNA, CDR2 YNFKEQ, per germline.

The rearrangement links TRBV7-2 to TRBJ2-5, with D possibly being TRBD1 (6 bases). CDR1 is SGHTA, CDR2 FQGNSA, per germline. The ends were cut back, 2 bases at V and 5 bases at J, with 9 bases in the middle. The CDR3 is made up of 13 amino acids. The CDR3: CASSLQDRETQYF. The CDR3 region has the DNA TGTGCCAGCAGCTTACAAGACAGGGAGACCCAGTACTTC.

In the case of this clone: The same CDR3 also results from other DNA sequences found in this sample. This sequence joins TRBV28 and TRBJ1-5, with D tentatively TRBD1 (5 bases). The CDR3 has 13 amino acids. Trimming removed 1 base at V and 7 bases at J, with 8 bases between. CDR1 is MDHEN and CDR2 is SYDVKM in the germline V gene. The CDR3 sequence is CASSLLGEQPQHF. The CDR3 DNA is TGTGCCAGCAGTTTATTAGGGGAACAGCCCCAGCATTTT.

The V gene is TRBV28, the J gene TRBJ2-5; no firm D call. The CDR3 spans 12 residues. Germline CDR1 and CDR2: MDHEN and SYDVKM. The V end lost 7 bases, the J end lost 4 bases, and 10 bases lay between the germline ends. The CDR3: CASIGSLETQYF. As DNA, the CDR3 is TGTGCCAGCATTGGCAGCTTAGAGACCCAGTACTTC.

This clone was counted only a few times. The chain carries TRBV5-5 and TRBJ2-7, with D possibly TRBD1 on 6 matching bases. Germline V gene lookup returns CDR1 SGHKS and CDR2 YYEKEE (reference sequence). V was clipped by 3 bases and J by 3 bases, with 16 bases between them. The CDR3 loop spans 15 amino acids. CDR3 nucleotide sequence: TGTGCCAGCAGCTGGAAGGGACAACCAAACTACGAGCAGTACTTC. Translating it yields CASSWKGQPNYEQYF.

The chain is built from TRBV25-1 and TRBJ1-1; D remains unclear. V gave up 1 base and J gave up 0 bases, with 6 bases separating them. CDR3 size: 14 residues. CDR1 is MGHDK, CDR2 SYGVNS, per germline. CDR3 DNA sequence: TGTGCCAGCAGTGAATCGAGTGTGAACACTGAAGCTTTCTTT. Its protein is CASSESSVNTEAFF. Looking up the rest from reference TRBV25-1 and TRBJ1-1 gives the full variable domain: EADIYQTPRYLVIGTGKKITLECSQTMGHDKMYWYQQDPGMELHLIHYSYGVNSTEKGDLSSESTVSRIRTEHFPLTLESARPSHTSQYLCASSESSVNTEAFFGQGTRLTVV.

The chain employs TRBV28 and TRBJ1-1; D gene uncertain. V was pared by 3 bases and J by 2 bases, with 7 bases between. CDR3 length: 13 residues. Germline CDR1 MDHEN, CDR2 SYDVKM. The CDR3 DNA reads TGTGCCAGCAGTTTCTCCCGCAACACTGAAGCTTTCTTT. Its translation: CASSFSRNTEAFF.

The CDR3 is CASAFVGQGALYGYTF. Written as DNA, the CDR3 is TGTGCCAGTGCGTTCGTGGGACAGGGGGCACTATACGGCTACACCTTC. The V call is TRBV19, the J call TRBJ1-2; 12 bases match TRBD1. Unmatched junction bases numbered 15, after V lost 8 bases and J lost 8 bases. Per the germline V gene, CDR1 is LNHDA and CDR2 is SQIVND (reference sequence). CDR3 size: 16 residues.

Details on this clone: This sample also contains other DNA sequences that code for the same CDR3. The V gene is TRBV28, the J gene TRBJ2-7, with 7 positions matching TRBD1. CDR3 length equals 13 residues. Germline V gene data show CDR1 as MDHEN and CDR2 as SYDVKM. V trimming: 5 bases; J trimming: 4 bases; junction bases outside the gene matches: 5. In DNA form, the CDR3 reads TGTGCCAGCAGTCCTGCACAGGGGTACGAGCAGTACTTC. Translating gives CASSPAQGYEQYF.

The chain joins TRBV29-1 to TRBJ1-2; no clear D gene. Per germline, CDR1 SQVTM and CDR2 ANQGSEA. The length of the CDR3 is 13 residues. Trimming pared 4 bases from V and 0 bases from J, leaving 9 bases between. CDR3 region: CSVAVKSNYGYTF. CDR3 in DNA: TGCAGCGTTGCGGTCAAGTCTAACTATGGCTACACCTTC. The complete variable domain, with remaining parts taken from reference TRBV29-1 and TRBJ1-2, reads SAVISQKPSRDICQRGTSLTIQCQVDSQVTMMFWYRQQPGQSLTLIATANQGSEATYESGFVIDKFPISRPNLTFSTLTVSNMSPEDSSIYLCSVAVKSNYGYTFGSGTRLTVV.

The V and J genes are TRBV7-8 and TRBJ1-5; D is uncertain. The CDR3 is 14 residues long. Trimming left V 6 bases short and J 0 bases short, with 9 bases between. Germline V gene lookup returns CDR1 SGHVS and CDR2 FQNEAQ. The CDR3 region has the DNA TGTGCCAGCAGAGGACGGGATAGCAATCAGCCCCAGCATTTT. Amino acids: CASRGRDSNQPQHF.

CDR3: CASSGLSVYNEQFF. The CDR3 DNA follows: TGTGCCAGTTCGGGACTCTCAGTCTACAATGAGCAGTTCTTC. This sequence joins TRBV11-2 and TRBJ2-1, with D possibly matching TRBD2 (6 bases). From germline, CDR1 is SGHAT and CDR2 FQNNGV. The CDR3 length is 14 residues. V was clipped by 9 bases and J by 3 bases, with 15 bases between them.

The chain has TRBV19 and TRBJ1-1, with 7 bases lining up with TRBD1. The CDR3 loop spans 15 amino acids. The V and J ends lost 2 bases and 6 bases, in that order; junction bases with no gene match: 9. In germline, CDR1 is LNHDA, CDR2 SQIVND (reference sequence). For the CDR3, the DNA is TGTGCCAGTAGTATACCTCCCGCAGGGGGGCCTGAAGCTTTCTTT. This sequence encodes CASSIPPAGGPEAFF.

This clone was seen at least ten times. The V call is TRBV7-3, the J call TRBJ1-2; no firm D call. The germline V gene has CDR1 SGHTA and CDR2 FQGTGA. The CDR3 totals 13 residues. The V and J ends lost 4 bases and 7 bases respectively, with 13 bases between them. The chain's CDR3 is CASSSTDGGGYTF. Here the CDR3 DNA reads TGTGCCAGCAGCTCCACGGACGGAGGTGGCTACACCTTC.

V is TRBV7-9 and J is TRBJ2-7; 9 nucleotides match TRBD1. The CDR3 contains 13 residues. Germline V lookup: CDR1 SEHNR, CDR2 FQNEAQ (reference sequence). V shed 9 bases, J shed 2 bases, and the junction held 5 bases outside the gene matches. CDR3 protein: CASRRTGAYEQYF. As DNA, the CDR3 is TGTGCCAGTAGGCGGACAGGGGCCTACGAGCAGTACTTC.

The rearrangement links TRBV18 to TRBJ1-4; D remains ambiguous. The V end lost 3 bases, the J end lost 0 bases, and 5 bases lay between the germline ends. Germline values: CDR1 KGHSH, CDR2 LQKENI. The CDR3 has 14 amino acids. In DNA, the CDR3 is TGTGCCAGCTCACCGTCGGCAACTAATGAAAAACTGTTTTTT. Protein sequence: CASSPSATNEKLFF.

The chain recombines TRBV30 with TRBJ2-7, with 8 bases matching TRBD2. The CDR3 extends over 15 amino acids. Trimming cost V 3 bases and J 6 bases; bases outside gene matches: 13. Germline-derived CDR1 and CDR2 are GTSNPN and SVGIG (reference sequence). The CDR3 coding sequence is TGTGCCTGGAGGAGGTTGGGTAGCGGGACCGCCGAGCAGTACTTC. It yields the protein CAWRRLGSGTAEQYF.

The chain employs TRBV7-9 and TRBJ2-1; D remains unclear. Germline V gene lookup returns CDR1 SEHNR and CDR2 FQNEAQ (reference sequence). The CDR3 spans 13 residues. V lost 3 bases to trimming and J lost 5 bases, with 8 bases between them. The CDR3 coding sequence is TGTGCCAGCAGCTTGGGTCAGCACAATGAGCAGTTCTTC. Its protein is CASSLGQHNEQFF. Supplemented by reference TRBV7-9 and TRBJ2-1, the full variable domain reads DTGVSQNPRHKITKRGQNVTFRCDPISEHNRLYWYRQTLGQGPEFLTYFQNEAQLEKSRLLSDRFSAERPKGSFSTLEIQRTEQGDSAMYLCASSLGQHNEQFFGPGTRLTVL.